This is a list of T cell receptor beta chains from one sample in a study of cytomegalovirus exposure and HLA in healthy donors. The repertoire was sequenced with immunoSEQ multiplex PCR; TCRdb's copy has only in-frame clones and lacks some. This sample has more than 150,000 clones, with roughly 78% found just once. The specimen was PBMCs. The receptors shown here come from a woman aged 30 to 39 in good health and CMV-seronegative. CDR3s include the opening cysteine and the closing phenylalanine or tryptophan. The D gene is left open where the match is weak. Clone size is given for some rows only: seen once, a few or many times, or a class if the clone is expanded.

TRBV6-1	TRBJ2-3	NA	NA	CASITDRSTDTQYF	TGTGCCAGCATTACCGACAGAAGCACAGATACGCAGTATTTT
TRBV10-3	TRBJ1-2	NA	NA	CAISAGGDGYTF	TGTGCCATCAGTGCCGGGGGGGACGGCTACACCTTC
TRBV7-9	TRBJ1-2	NA	NA	CASSREGGYGYTF	TGTGCCAGCAGCCGGGAGGGGGGCTATGGCTACACCTTC
TRBV30	TRBJ1-6	NA	NA	CAWRLLGTRNSPLHF	TGTGCCTGGCGCCTCCTGGGGACAAGGAATTCACCCCTCCACTTT
TRBV6-6	TRBJ1-5	NA	few	CASSYFSGQPQHF	TGTGCCAGCAGTTACTTCAGCGGTCAGCCCCAGCATTTT
TRBV30	TRBJ1-2	TRBD1	few	CAWSVWGAGTAGDGYTF	TGTGCCTGGAGTGTATGGGGAGCCGGGACAGCCGGGGATGGCTACACCTTC
TRBV29-1	TRBJ2-3	TRBD2	few	CSVGRGATDTQYF	TGCAGCGTTGGGCGGGGGGCCACAGATACGCAGTATTTT
TRBV11-2	TRBJ1-6	NA	once	CASSLGYPGTLSPLHF	TGTGCCAGCAGCTTAGGCTACCCCGGGACACTGTCACCCCTCCACTTT
TRBV6-4	TRBJ2-3	NA	NA	CASSDSGGATDTQYF	TGTGCCAGCAGTGACTCTGGGGGGGCCACAGATACGCAGTATTTT
TRBV7-9	TRBJ1-1	TRBD1	NA	CASSLRVGTANTEAFF	TGTGCCAGCAGCTTACGCGTTGGGACAGCGAACACTGAAGCTTTCTTT
TRBV27	TRBJ1-2	NA	NA	CASSLRYESSHGYTF	TGTGCCAGCAGTTTGAGGTACGAATCCTCACATGGCTACACCTTC
TRBV5-1	TRBJ2-3	TRBD1	NA	CASSEDRGADTQYF	TGCGCCAGCAGCGAGGACAGGGGCGCAGATACGCAGTATTTT
TRBV4-1	TRBJ2-2	NA	NA	CASSQDNRLNTGELFF	TGCGCCAGCAGCCAAGACAACAGGTTGAACACCGGGGAGCTGTTTTTT